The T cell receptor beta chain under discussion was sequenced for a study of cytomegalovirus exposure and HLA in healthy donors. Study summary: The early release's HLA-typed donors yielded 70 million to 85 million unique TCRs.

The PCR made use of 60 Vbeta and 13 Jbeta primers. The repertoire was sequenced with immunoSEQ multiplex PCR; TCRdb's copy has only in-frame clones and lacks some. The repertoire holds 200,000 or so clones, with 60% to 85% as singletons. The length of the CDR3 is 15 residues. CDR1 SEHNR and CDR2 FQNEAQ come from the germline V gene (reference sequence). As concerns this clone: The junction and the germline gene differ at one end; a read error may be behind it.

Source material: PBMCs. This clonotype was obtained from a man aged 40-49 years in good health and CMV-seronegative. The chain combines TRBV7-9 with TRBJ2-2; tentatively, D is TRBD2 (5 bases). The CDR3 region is CSSSLARGSRGELFF. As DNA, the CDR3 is TGTTCCAGCAGCTTAGCCAGAGGGTCCCGCGGGGAGCTGTTTTTT.